A selection of T cell receptor beta chains follows, all from one sample in a study of T cell responses to AZD1222 COVID-19 vaccine. TCRdb's copy holds only in-frame clones and misses some; the assay was immunoSEQ multiplex PCR. The table shows 130,000 to 150,000 clones, with about 91% occurring only once. The sequencing here drew on peripheral blood, taken on day 0 of MenACWY control vaccination. Every receptor here comes from an adult in good health. The CDR3 runs from the conserved cysteine through the conserved F or W. D genes are given only for firm matches. Clone size is shown for a subset of rows, as once, few, many or a class of expanded clone.

abundance | j_gene | d_gene | v_gene | CDR3nt | CDR3aa
. | TRBJ2-7 | . | TRBV7-2 | TGTGCCAGCAGCTTAGAAGCGAAATGGGGCCAGAGTTACTTC | CASSLEAKWGQSYF
. | TRBJ2-3 | TRBD2 | TRBV5-1 | TGCGCCAGCAGCAGTCTAGCGGGCACAGATACGCAGTATTTT | CASSSLAGTDTQYF
. | TRBJ1-2 | . | TRBV24-1 | TGTGCCACCAGTGATTTCCGGGGGTTTGGAGGCTACACCTTC | CATSDFRGFGGYTF
. | TRBJ2-1 | TRBD2 | TRBV28 | TGTGCCAGCAGTTTATTAGCGGGAGTTTCCGATGAGCAGTTCTTC | CASSLLAGVSDEQFF
. | TRBJ2-7 | . | TRBV7-3 | TGTGCCAGCAGCCCTCGGGCTAGTTCTAACGAGCAGTACTTC | CASSPRASSNEQYF
once | TRBJ1-3 | . | TRBV4-3 | TGCGCCAGCAGCCAAGGGGCTTCCTCTGGAAACACCATATATTTT | CASSQGASSGNTIYF
. | TRBJ1-2 | . | TRBV5-1 | TGCGCCAGCAGGGGGGACGTTGCCTATGGCTACACCTTC | CASRGDVAYGYTF
. | TRBJ1-1 | . | TRBV27 | TGTGCCAGCAGTTTTCCGGGGGGCACTGAAGCTTTCTTT | CASSFPGGTEAFF
few | TRBJ1-1 | TRBD1 | TRBV5-6 | TGTGCCAGCAGCTCCCGGGACAGGGTGCCTGAAGCTTTCTTT | CASSSRDRVPEAFF
. | TRBJ1-2 | . | TRBV3-1/TRBV3-2 | TGTGCCAGCAGCCCTGCCGGGCAGTATGGCTACACCTTC | CASSPAGQYGYTF
. | TRBJ2-2 | TRBD1 | TRBV10-2 | TGCGCCAGCAGGGCCGGGACAGTGAACACCGGGGAGCTGTTTTTT | CASRAGTVNTGELFF
. | TRBJ1-4 | . | TRBV5-1 | TGCGCCAGCAGCCGCGGGAGGGCCGCAACTAATGAAAAACTGTTTTTT | CASSRGRAATNEKLFF
. | TRBJ1-5 | TRBD1 | TRBV4-1 | TGCGCCAGCAGCCTTACCGGGACAGGCAATCAGCCCCAGCATTTT | CASSLTGTGNQPQHF
once | TRBJ1-2 | . | TRBV7-9 | TGTGCCAGCAGCTTAGCGTGGACCGACCGCCAGGGCTACACCTTC | CASSLAWTDRQGYTF
. | TRBJ2-7 | . | TRBV10-3 | TGTGCCATCAGCTCTAGAAACGAGCAGTACTTC | CAISSRNEQYF
. | TRBJ2-7 | . | TRBV6-2/TRBV6-3 | TGTGCCAGCAGCGGCCATACCTACGAGCAGTACTTC | CASSGHTYEQYF
few | TRBJ2-1 | . | TRBV12-3/TRBV12-4 | TGTGCCAGCACCGCGAGCTACAATGAGCAGTTCTTC | CASTASYNEQFF
few | TRBJ2-3 | . | TRBV28 | TGTGCCAGCAGTCTCCCACTCATGACAGTTCCAGATACGCAGTATTTT | CASSLPLMTVPDTQYF
. | TRBJ2-3 | . | TRBV6-2/TRBV6-3 | TGTGCCAGCAGTAACTCAGATACGCAGTATTTT | CASSNSDTQYF
. | TRBJ2-7 | TRBD2 | TRBV2 | TGTGCCAGCAGTGGACTAGCGGGAGCTCACGAGCAGTACTTC | CASSGLAGAHEQYF
. | TRBJ2-5 | . | TRBV7-2 | TGTGCCAGCAGCCCACCAGGTCGCCAAGAGACCCAGTACTTC | CASSPPGRQETQYF
once | TRBJ2-7 | . | TRBV29-1 | TGCAGCGTGCCCGACGGATACGAGCAGTACTTC | CSVPDGYEQYF
. | TRBJ2-1 | . | TRBV9 | TGTGCCAGCAGCGTAGTTCATCGAGGGTTACCTTCCTACAATGAGCAGTTCTTC | CASSVVHRGLPSYNEQFF
. | TRBJ1-2 | TRBD1 | TRBV5-6 | TGTGCCAGCAGCGAAGACAGGGGGCTCATCAACGGCTACACCTTC | CASSEDRGLINGYTF
. | TRBJ1-4 | . | TRBV20-1 | TGCAGTGCTAGTGGAGCGACTAATGAAAAACTGTTTTTT | CSASGATNEKLFF
. | TRBJ2-2 | . | TRBV4-3 | TGCGCCAGCAGCCAAGGCGACGGTTCTGGCGGGGAGCTGTTTTTT | CASSQGDGSGGELFF
. | TRBJ2-3 | . | TRBV11-2 | TGTGCCAGCAGCCCGAGGCCGGGAGATACGCAGTATTTT | CASSPRPGDTQYF
. | TRBJ2-7 | TRBD1 | TRBV10-3 | TGTGCCATCAGTGAGAGGGACAGATACGAGCAGTACTTC | CAISERDRYEQYF
. | TRBJ2-1 | . | TRBV5-1 | TGCGCCAGCAGCCCAGGCTGGCGGTCCTACAATGAGCAGTTCTTC | CASSPGWRSYNEQFF
. | TRBJ2-4 | . | TRBV14 | TGTGCCAGCAGCCAAATTGGAAACATTCAGTACTTC | CASSQIGNIQYF
. | TRBJ1-2 | . | TRBV11-2 | TGTGCCAGCAGCCGGGACACATCAAAGGGGGGCTACACCTTC | CASSRDTSKGGYTF
. | TRBJ2-5 | TRBD2 | TRBV29-1 | TGCAGCGTTGTCCAACTAGCGGGCAAAGAGACCCAGTACTTC | CSVVQLAGKETQYF
. | TRBJ1-3 | . | TRBV30 | TGTGCCTGGAGTGTACAGGTCGGGGGCCTCTCTGGAAACACCATATATTTT | CAWSVQVGGLSGNTIYF
. | TRBJ2-2 | . | TRBV2 | TGTGCCAGTTCCGGGGGCGCCGGGGAGCTGTTTTTT | CASSGGAGELFF
. | TRBJ2-7 | . | TRBV3-1/TRBV3-2 | TGTGCCAGCAGCCAAGTCCAAGGGGAGCAGTACTTC | CASSQVQGEQYF
once | TRBJ1-2 | . | TRBV30 | TGTGCCTGGAGTGTAAGAGGTGGCTACACCTTC | CAWSVRGGYTF
. | TRBJ1-2 | . | TRBV10-3 | TGTGCCATCAGTGAGTCGAGCCGGACCTACTATGGCTACACCTTC | CAISESSRTYYGYTF
. | TRBJ1-5 | TRBD1 | TRBV28 | TGTGCCAGCAGACTCCCCATCGACAGGGAATGGGGCAATCAGCCCCAGCATTTT | CASRLPIDREWGNQPQHF
. | TRBJ2-5 | TRBD1 | TRBV6-5 | TGTGCCAGCAGAATGGCAGGGGGTAGGGAGACCCAGTACTTC | CASRMAGGRETQYF
. | TRBJ1-2 | . | TRBV5-4 | TGTGCCAGCAGCCCGCGGGGAGCTAACTATGGCTACACCTTC | CASSPRGANYGYTF
. | TRBJ2-3 | TRBD2 | TRBV5-1 | TGCGCCAGCAGCTTGACTAGCGGAATCACAGATACGCAGTATTTT | CASSLTSGITDTQYF
. | TRBJ2-1 | . | TRBV21-1 | TGTGCCAGCAGCCACCGGGACTGGACGATCAATGAGCAGTTCTTC | CASSHRDWTINEQFF
. | TRBJ1-4 | . | TRBV3-1/TRBV3-2 | TGTGCCAGCAGTCCATTGGGGGCAGGAGAAAAACTGTTTTTT | CASSPLGAGEKLFF
. | TRBJ2-5 | . | TRBV9 | TGTGCCAGCAGCGTAGACACGGTCGGGGGAACCCAGTACTTC | CASSVDTVGGTQYF
few | TRBJ2-7 | TRBD1 | TRBV6-1 | TGTGCCAGCAGTGAAGGGACAGGGAAGTACTTC | CASSEGTGKYF
. | TRBJ1-1 | . | TRBV6-5 | TGTGCCAGCAGGACTTGGGATGAAGCTTTCTTT | CASRTWDEAFF
. | TRBJ1-2 | . | TRBV21-1 | TGTGCCAGCAGCAAAGGTGAGGGGGAGTATGGCTACACCTTC | CASSKGEGEYGYTF
. | TRBJ1-4 | TRBD1 | TRBV10-3 | TGTGCCACAAGTGTAACGAGGACAGGTCGTAATGAAAAACTGTTTTTT | CATSVTRTGRNEKLFF
. | TRBJ2-3 | TRBD2 | TRBV5-4 | TGTGCCAGCAGCTTGACGGGAGGGCCGTCTAGCACAGATACGCAGTATTTT | CASSLTGGPSSTDTQYF
. | TRBJ2-7 | . | TRBV7-2 | TGTGCCAGCAGCTTGCAGACGGACCTCTACGAGCAGTACTTC | CASSLQTDLYEQYF
. | TRBJ2-7 | TRBD1 | TRBV28 | TGTGCCAGCCGGACAGGGGGCTCCTACGAGCAGTACTTC | CASRTGGSYEQYF
. | TRBJ2-7 | . | TRBV19 | TGTGCCAGTAGCCGGGAGGGGGCCTACTCCTACGAGCAGTACTTC | CASSREGAYSYEQYF
few | TRBJ2-5 | TRBD2 | TRBV4-3 | TGCGCCAGCAGCCAAGAACCCCTAGCGGGGGGGCCGGAGACCCAGTACTTC | CASSQEPLAGGPETQYF
. | TRBJ2-7 | . | TRBV19 | TGTGCCAGTAAGGGCTACGAGCAGTACTTC | CASKGYEQYF
. | TRBJ2-7 | TRBD1 | TRBV7-2 | TGTGCCAGCAGCTTCACAGGGGTGTCCTACGAGCAGTACTTC | CASSFTGVSYEQYF
. | TRBJ1-6 | . | TRBV2 | TGTGCCAGCAGTGATGGGTCTTTCCGGACACCCCTCCACTTT | CASSDGSFRTPLHF
. | TRBJ1-1 | . | TRBV29-1 | TGCAGCGTCACAACCCGACGGCGGATGAACACTGAAGCTTTCTTT | CSVTTRRRMNTEAFF
. | TRBJ2-1 | TRBD2 | TRBV14 | TGTGCCAGCAGCCCCTTAGGAGGAACCGGGACTAGCGGGACCCATGAGCAGTTCTTC | CASSPLGGTGTSGTHEQFF
. | TRBJ1-2 | . | TRBV10-3 | TGTGCCATCAGTGATACACAGCTCAACTATGGCTACACCTTC | CAISDTQLNYGYTF
. | TRBJ1-1 | TRBD1 | TRBV6-5 | TGTGCCAGCAGTTACCGGCCGGGACAGGGGGTTGAAGCTTTCTTT | CASSYRPGQGVEAFF